A selection of T cell receptor beta chains follows, all from one sample in a study of blood T cell repertoires in COVID-19. Sequencing used immunoSEQ multiplex PCR; TCRdb keeps in-frame clones, though not all of them. The data show about 190,000 clones, roughly 89% seen once. Material for sequencing was peripheral blood. These receptors all come from a man aged 35 to 55 with acute or convalescent COVID-19. Each CDR3 is given with its conserved first and last residue. Fields, in order: clone size, V gene, J gene, D gene, CDR3 DNA, CDR3 protein. A D gene is named only where the DNA matches it firmly. Size is omitted from some rows. Given values are once, few, many or a class for expanded clones.

clone size: .; V gene: TRBV18; J gene: TRBJ1-2; D gene: .; CDR3 DNA: TGTGCCAGCTCGGACAGAGACGGCTACACCTTC; CDR3 protein: CASSDRDGYTF
clone size: once; V gene: TRBV7-9; J gene: TRBJ1-2; D gene: TRBD1; CDR3 DNA: TGTGCCAGCAGCTTAGGGGGGACAGATTCTAACTATGGCTACACCTTC; CDR3 protein: CASSLGGTDSNYGYTF
clone size: .; V gene: TRBV6-4; J gene: TRBJ1-1; D gene: .; CDR3 DNA: TGTGCCAGCAGTTTGGAAGGGGGCACTGAAGCTTTCTTT; CDR3 protein: CASSLEGGTEAFF
clone size: .; V gene: TRBV12-3/TRBV12-4; J gene: TRBJ2-7; D gene: TRBD2; CDR3 DNA: TGTGCCAGCAAGCGGGGCCCATCCTACGAGCAGTACTTC; CDR3 protein: CASKRGPSYEQYF
clone size: .; V gene: TRBV7-2; J gene: TRBJ2-3; D gene: TRBD2; CDR3 DNA: TGTGCCAGCTTCAGGCGGGCGGGGGGGCTATCAGATACGCAGTATTTT; CDR3 protein: CASFRRAGGLSDTQYF
clone size: .; V gene: TRBV7-2; J gene: TRBJ2-1; D gene: .; CDR3 DNA: TGTGCCAGCAGCTCTTCTAGACAGACGGCGTATGAGCAGTTCTTC; CDR3 protein: CASSSSRQTAYEQFF
clone size: few; V gene: TRBV2; J gene: TRBJ1-2; D gene: TRBD1; CDR3 DNA: TGTGCCAGCAGGAAGGGGGCTATTGACTATGGCTACACCTTC; CDR3 protein: CASRKGAIDYGYTF
clone size: once; V gene: TRBV27; J gene: TRBJ1-2; D gene: .; CDR3 DNA: TGTGCCAGCAGTTCCCGGTCGGGAGACTATGGCTACACCTTC; CDR3 protein: CASSSRSGDYGYTF
clone size: .; V gene: TRBV6-5; J gene: TRBJ2-7; D gene: TRBD1; CDR3 DNA: TGTGCCAGCAGAGGGACAGGGAGCTCCTACGAGCAGTACTTC; CDR3 protein: CASRGTGSSYEQYF
clone size: .; V gene: TRBV9; J gene: TRBJ2-3; D gene: TRBD2; CDR3 DNA: TGTGCCAGCAGCGCCAGCGGGGCGGAGGCAGATACGCAGTATTTT; CDR3 protein: CASSASGAEADTQYF
clone size: .; V gene: TRBV6-5; J gene: TRBJ2-1; D gene: .; CDR3 DNA: TGTGCCAGTTTCTTAACAAGGAGCTCCTACAATGAGCAGTTCTTC; CDR3 protein: CASFLTRSSYNEQFF
clone size: .; V gene: TRBV5-6; J gene: TRBJ1-6; D gene: .; CDR3 DNA: TGTGCCAGCAGCTTGAAGGGAGGGTCACCCCTCCACTTT; CDR3 protein: CASSLKGGSPLHF
clone size: .; V gene: TRBV30; J gene: TRBJ2-4; D gene: TRBD2; CDR3 DNA: TGTGCCTGGACCTCACCGGGACTAGCGGGGCAAAACATTCAGTACTTC; CDR3 protein: CAWTSPGLAGQNIQYF
clone size: .; V gene: TRBV4-1; J gene: TRBJ2-6; D gene: .; CDR3 DNA: TGCGCCAGCAGCCAAGCACTAGGGACAGCCAACGTCCTGACTTTC; CDR3 protein: CASSQALGTANVLTF
clone size: .; V gene: TRBV5-4; J gene: TRBJ2-2; D gene: TRBD1; CDR3 DNA: TGTGCCAGCAGCACACCGGGACAGGGCACCGGGGAGCTGTTTTTT; CDR3 protein: CASSTPGQGTGELFF
clone size: .; V gene: TRBV28; J gene: TRBJ2-7; D gene: TRBD2; CDR3 DNA: TGTGCCAGCAGCCCCTCTGTCGGGGGGGAGGGCGAGCAGTACTTC; CDR3 protein: CASSPSVGGEGEQYF
clone size: .; V gene: TRBV7-2; J gene: TRBJ1-1; D gene: TRBD1; CDR3 DNA: TGTGCCAGCAGCTTGGACAGGGCCCACACTGAAGCTTTCTTT; CDR3 protein: CASSLDRAHTEAFF
clone size: .; V gene: TRBV6-4; J gene: TRBJ2-1; D gene: .; CDR3 DNA: TGTGCCAGCAGTGAGAGTTGGCAGGGTGAGCAGTTCTTC; CDR3 protein: CASSESWQGEQFF
clone size: .; V gene: TRBV2; J gene: TRBJ2-3; D gene: TRBD2; CDR3 DNA: TGTGCCAGCAGTGCGTACGGGGGGTTGGGAGATACGCAGTATTTT; CDR3 protein: CASSAYGGLGDTQYF
clone size: .; V gene: TRBV12-3/TRBV12-4; J gene: TRBJ2-7; D gene: .; CDR3 DNA: TGTGCCAGCAGTTTGGGGGGAGAGCAGTACTTC; CDR3 protein: CASSLGGEQYF
clone size: .; V gene: TRBV6-2/TRBV6-3; J gene: TRBJ1-5; D gene: .; CDR3 DNA: TGTGCCAGCAGTTATGGTTGGGCGCGGGGGCAGCCCCAGCATTTT; CDR3 protein: CASSYGWARGQPQHF
clone size: .; V gene: TRBV28; J gene: TRBJ1-5; D gene: TRBD1; CDR3 DNA: TGTGCCAGCAGTCCCGGGACAGGGGGCTTGAGTGGCAATCAGCCCCAGCATTTT; CDR3 protein: CASSPGTGGLSGNQPQHF
clone size: once; V gene: TRBV7-6; J gene: TRBJ1-1; D gene: TRBD1; CDR3 DNA: TGTGCCAGCAGCAAAGGGGGCGAAGCTTTCTTT; CDR3 protein: CASSKGGEAFF
clone size: .; V gene: TRBV2; J gene: TRBJ1-2; D gene: .; CDR3 DNA: TGTGCCAGCAGCGGAACAGGGAGCAATGGCTACACCTTC; CDR3 protein: CASSGTGSNGYTF
clone size: .; V gene: TRBV11-2; J gene: TRBJ1-2; D gene: .; CDR3 DNA: TGTGCCAGCAGCCTAACCCCGGTGGGGAATTCGGGATATGGCTACACCTTC; CDR3 protein: CASSLTPVGNSGYGYTF
clone size: .; V gene: TRBV25-1; J gene: TRBJ2-5; D gene: TRBD2; CDR3 DNA: TGTGCCAGCATGACAGCGGGGGGGGGAGAGACCCAGTACTTC; CDR3 protein: CASMTAGGGETQYF
clone size: .; V gene: TRBV24-1; J gene: TRBJ2-7; D gene: .; CDR3 DNA: TGTGCCACCAGCGACACAGGGAACTCCTACGAGCAGTACTTC; CDR3 protein: CATSDTGNSYEQYF
clone size: .; V gene: TRBV10-3; J gene: TRBJ2-1; D gene: TRBD1; CDR3 DNA: TGTGCCATCAGTGATGACAGGGGGCCCTACAATGAGCAGTTCTTC; CDR3 protein: CAISDDRGPYNEQFF
clone size: .; V gene: TRBV5-4; J gene: TRBJ1-2; D gene: TRBD1; CDR3 DNA: TGTGCCAGCACCGGGGGGCCCAACAGGGGGACTAACTATGGCTACACCTTC; CDR3 protein: CASTGGPNRGTNYGYTF
clone size: .; V gene: TRBV6-5; J gene: TRBJ2-7; D gene: TRBD1; CDR3 DNA: TGTGCCAGCAGACAATACAGGGGAAGTCTCTACGAGCAGTACTTC; CDR3 protein: CASRQYRGSLYEQYF
clone size: .; V gene: TRBV27; J gene: TRBJ1-2; D gene: TRBD1; CDR3 DNA: TGTGCCAGCAGTTTATCGGGACAGGGGGCTGTGTTCTATGGCTACACCTTC; CDR3 protein: CASSLSGQGAVFYGYTF
clone size: .; V gene: TRBV15; J gene: TRBJ1-2; D gene: .; CDR3 DNA: TGTGCCACCAGCAGAGATCCTCGGATGCCAAGGAGTAGCTATGGCTACACCTTC; CDR3 protein: CATSRDPRMPRSSYGYTF
clone size: .; V gene: TRBV7-2; J gene: TRBJ2-3; D gene: TRBD1; CDR3 DNA: TGTGCCAGCAGCTTACAGGGGGCCAACACAGATACGCAGTATTTT; CDR3 protein: CASSLQGANTDTQYF
clone size: .; V gene: TRBV9; J gene: TRBJ2-3; D gene: TRBD2; CDR3 DNA: TGTGCCAGCAGCGCATATCCGGGGAGGGTCGCAGATACGCAGTATTTT; CDR3 protein: CASSAYPGRVADTQYF
clone size: .; V gene: TRBV7-3; J gene: TRBJ2-1; D gene: .; CDR3 DNA: TGTGCCAGCAGCCCCCATGGAGGGCAGTACAATGAGCAGTTCTTC; CDR3 protein: CASSPHGGQYNEQFF
clone size: .; V gene: TRBV7-9; J gene: TRBJ2-2; D gene: .; CDR3 DNA: TGTGCCAGCAGCTTTAGCGGAGCCGGGGAGCTGTTTTTT; CDR3 protein: CASSFSGAGELFF
clone size: .; V gene: TRBV19; J gene: TRBJ1-3; D gene: TRBD1; CDR3 DNA: TGTGCCAGCCGCGCCGGGACAGGTATTGGAAACACCATATATTTT; CDR3 protein: CASRAGTGIGNTIYF
clone size: .; V gene: TRBV7-2; J gene: TRBJ1-6; D gene: .; CDR3 DNA: TGTGCCAGCAGCTTAAGGCGGGTGTTGGGTTATAATTCACCCCTCCACTTT; CDR3 protein: CASSLRRVLGYNSPLHF
clone size: .; V gene: TRBV5-4; J gene: TRBJ1-1; D gene: .; CDR3 DNA: TGTGCCAGCAGCTTTGCGGACAGTGAAGCTTTCTTT; CDR3 protein: CASSFADSEAFF
clone size: .; V gene: TRBV5-8; J gene: TRBJ2-7; D gene: .; CDR3 DNA: TGTGCCAGCAGCTTGGTGGCAGGGCGGAGCGAGCAGTACTTC; CDR3 protein: CASSLVAGRSEQYF
clone size: .; V gene: TRBV2; J gene: TRBJ2-5; D gene: TRBD2; CDR3 DNA: TGTGCCAGCAGCCCAGGACTAGCGGGGGGGAGGGAGACCCAGTACTTC; CDR3 protein: CASSPGLAGGRETQYF
clone size: .; V gene: TRBV11-2; J gene: TRBJ2-7; D gene: .; CDR3 DNA: TGTGCCAGCAGCCTTTCGATACGGGACTACGAGCAGTACTTC; CDR3 protein: CASSLSIRDYEQYF
clone size: once; V gene: TRBV14; J gene: TRBJ2-1; D gene: TRBD2; CDR3 DNA: TGTGCCAGCAGCCAGCTTAGCGGGGGGGCCTACAATGAGCAGTTCTTC; CDR3 protein: CASSQLSGGAYNEQFF
clone size: .; V gene: TRBV2; J gene: TRBJ1-5; D gene: .; CDR3 DNA: TGTGCCAGCAGAAAGGGACATCCCCGGGAGGATCAGCCCCAGCATTTT; CDR3 protein: CASRKGHPREDQPQHF
clone size: .; V gene: TRBV6-4; J gene: TRBJ2-3; D gene: .; CDR3 DNA: TGTGCCAGCAGTGACAGTGGACACAAAAGGGATACGCAGTATTTT; CDR3 protein: CASSDSGHKRDTQYF
clone size: .; V gene: TRBV3-1/TRBV3-2; J gene: TRBJ1-1; D gene: TRBD1; CDR3 DNA: TGTGCCAGCAGCCAGTATATCCCGGGACAGGGAGAAGCTTTCTTT; CDR3 protein: CASSQYIPGQGEAFF
clone size: .; V gene: TRBV20-1; J gene: TRBJ2-1; D gene: .; CDR3 DNA: TGCAGTGCGAGTCGCACTAGAGTATTCAATGAGCAGTTCTTC; CDR3 protein: CSASRTRVFNEQFF
clone size: .; V gene: TRBV14; J gene: TRBJ2-7; D gene: .; CDR3 DNA: TGTGCCAGCAGCCCGTTCAGGGCGGGGGAGCAGTACTTC; CDR3 protein: CASSPFRAGEQYF
clone size: .; V gene: TRBV7-9; J gene: TRBJ2-5; D gene: TRBD1; CDR3 DNA: TGTGCCAGCTCACTACTGGGACAGGGTGAGTGGCAAGAGACCCAGTACTTC; CDR3 protein: CASSLLGQGEWQETQYF
clone size: .; V gene: TRBV28; J gene: TRBJ2-1; D gene: .; CDR3 DNA: TGTGCCAGTCGGCAGGGCGTATACAATGAGCAGTTCTTC; CDR3 protein: CASRQGVYNEQFF
clone size: .; V gene: TRBV2; J gene: TRBJ2-3; D gene: TRBD2; CDR3 DNA: TGTGCCAGCAGTCAGACTAGCGGGATTACAGATACGCAGTATTTT; CDR3 protein: CASSQTSGITDTQYF
clone size: once; V gene: TRBV5-4; J gene: TRBJ1-2; D gene: .; CDR3 DNA: TGTGCCAGCAGCCCTCGCGACAGGACACTCTATGGCTACACCTTC; CDR3 protein: CASSPRDRTLYGYTF
clone size: .; V gene: TRBV5-1; J gene: TRBJ1-6; D gene: TRBD1; CDR3 DNA: TGCGCCAGCAGCTTGGCGTCGGGACAGAGTAGTTTCGGTGGTTCACCCCTCCACTTT; CDR3 protein: CASSLASGQSSFGGSPLHF